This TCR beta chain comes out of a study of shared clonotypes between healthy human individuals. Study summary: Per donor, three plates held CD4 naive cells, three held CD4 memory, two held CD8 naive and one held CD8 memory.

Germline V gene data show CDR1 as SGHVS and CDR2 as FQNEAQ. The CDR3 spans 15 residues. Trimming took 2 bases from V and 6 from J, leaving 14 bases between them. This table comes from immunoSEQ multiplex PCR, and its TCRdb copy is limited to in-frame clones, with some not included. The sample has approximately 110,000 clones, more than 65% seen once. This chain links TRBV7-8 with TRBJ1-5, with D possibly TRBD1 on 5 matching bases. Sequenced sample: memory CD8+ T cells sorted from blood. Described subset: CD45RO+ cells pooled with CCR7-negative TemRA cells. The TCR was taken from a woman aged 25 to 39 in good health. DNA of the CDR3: TGTGCCAGCAGCTTATACCAGGGAGGTAGTCAGCCCCAGCATTTT. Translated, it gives CASSLYQGGSQPQHF.